This T cell receptor beta chain was documented in a study of early T cells in non-severe SARS-CoV-2 infection. Study outcomes and limitations: Private and CD4 specificities were missed by VDJdb matching, which favored anti-spike CD8 responses.

The CDR3 extends over 14 amino acids. V lost 3 bases and J 5 bases, leaving 13 bases between the germline ends. CDR1 and CDR2 (germline): LNHNV, YYDKDF (reference sequence). This clonotype came up a few times. The antigen remains unidentified. TCRdb passed the 5' RACE reads through MiXCR, listing each CDR3 protein once. The repertoire holds nearly 95,000 distinct CDR3 sequences, with roughly 15% as singletons. The material sequenced was whole blood, taken at baseline. The source is an adult who was a healthcare worker with PCR-confirmed SARS-CoV-2 infection or an uninfected control (not recorded which). J is TRBJ1-2 and V is TRBV15; D call uncertain. The CDR3 nucleotides are TGTGCCACCAGCAGCACCCGCCAGCCGTATGGCTACACCTTC. Residues: CATSSTRQPYGYTF.